This T cell receptor beta chain emerged from a study of cytomegalovirus exposure and HLA in healthy donors. Turning to the study itself: When 398 donors were genotyped, approximately 81% of them were found to fall in the Caucasian-associated ancestry cluster.

Study-level findings and limits: TCR beta sequences numbering 15,000 to 20,000 were associated with HLA alleles at 0.05 false discovery rate in a later analysis.

PCR amplification relied on 60 Vbeta primers (plus 13 Jbeta primers). Profiled with immunoSEQ multiplex PCR; TCRdb holds only in-frame clones, not every one. This table has nearly 110,000 clones, approximately 80% appearing once. Comments on this clone: Its antigen is unknown.

Germline V lookup: CDR1 SGHRS, CDR2 YFSETQ. Trimming took 0 bases from V and 2 from J, leaving 10 bases between them. The CDR3 runs to 15 residues. The gene calls are TRBV5-1 and TRBJ2-3; D unresolved. Sequencing was done on a sample of PBMCs. This sequence was found in a man aged 50 to 59 in good health and CMV-seronegative. CDR3 amino acids: CASSLGLQFTDTQYF. Here the CDR3 DNA reads TGCGCCAGCAGCTTGGGGCTCCAGTTCACAGATACGCAGTATTTT.